A selection of T cell receptor beta chains follows, all from one sample in a study of blood T cell repertoires in COVID-19. Profiling relied on immunoSEQ multiplex PCR, and the TCRdb table lists in-frame clones only, not all of them. The data hold under 80,000 clones, with about 89% observed a single time. Material: peripheral blood. The receptors shown here come from a man between 60 and 75 years old with acute or convalescent COVID-19. The CDR3 runs from the conserved cysteine through the conserved F or W. Fields, in order: J gene, clone size, V gene, D gene, CDR3 protein, CDR3 DNA. A D gene is named only where the DNA matches it firmly. Size tells how often a clone was seen (once, few, many) or the class of an expanded clone, and some rows leave it out.

>TRBJ1-1|NA|TRBV9|NA
CASSVGGTDTEAFF
TGTGCCAGCAGCGTCGGAGGGACCGACACTGAAGCTTTCTTT
>TRBJ1-5|NA|TRBV7-9|NA
CASSTWTERGVTQHF
TGTGCCAGCAGCACCTGGACAGAACGGGGAGTGACCCAGCATTTT
>TRBJ2-5|NA|TRBV12-3/TRBV12-4|NA
CASRSGETQYF
TGTGCCAGCAGATCAGGGGAGACCCAGTACTTC
>TRBJ2-7|NA|TRBV13|NA
CASSLGFGEQYF
TGTGCCAGCAGCTTAGGCTTCGGCGAGCAGTACTTC
>TRBJ2-2|NA|TRBV19|NA
CASIPRGGTKNTGELFF
TGTGCCAGTATCCCGAGGGGGGGGACGAAAAACACCGGGGAGCTGTTTTTT
>TRBJ1-1|NA|TRBV4-2|NA
CASSQERGMNTEAFF
TGTGCCAGCAGCCAAGAGAGGGGGATGAACACTGAAGCTTTCTTT
>TRBJ1-1|NA|TRBV5-4|TRBD1
CASSATRGLAEAFF
TGTGCCAGCAGCGCGACCAGGGGGCTGGCTGAAGCTTTCTTT
>TRBJ2-1|NA|TRBV10-3|TRBD2
CAISVTSGGDNEQFF
TGTGCCATCAGTGTTACTAGCGGGGGGGACAATGAGCAGTTCTTC
>TRBJ2-1|once|TRBV7-3|TRBD2
CASSLRARLAGGPGIRNEQFF
TGTGCCAGCAGCTTAAGGGCCCGGCTAGCGGGGGGGCCAGGGATTAGGAATGAGCAGTTCTTC
>TRBJ1-1|once|TRBV3-1/TRBV3-2|NA
CASSLTRVTTEAFF
TGTGCCAGCAGCCTAACCAGGGTGACCACTGAAGCTTTCTTT
>TRBJ2-3|NA|TRBV11-2|TRBD2
CASSFLIAGGQDTDTQYF
TGTGCCAGCAGCTTCCTCATAGCGGGGGGGCAGGACACAGATACGCAGTATTTT
>TRBJ2-7|NA|TRBV27|TRBD1
CASSLTGTGTYEQYF
TGTGCCAGCAGTTTAACCGGGACAGGTACCTACGAGCAGTACTTC
>TRBJ1-2|NA|TRBV24-1|NA
CATSAQMAYGYTF
TGTGCCACCAGTGCCCAGATGGCCTATGGCTACACCTTC
>TRBJ1-2|NA|TRBV2|NA
CASEGNYGYTF
TGTGCCAGCGAGGGTAACTATGGCTACACCTTC
>TRBJ2-7|NA|TRBV3-1/TRBV3-2|TRBD1
CASSADRRHEQYF
TGTGCCAGCAGCGCGGACAGGAGGCACGAGCAGTACTTC
>TRBJ1-2|few|TRBV30|TRBD1
CAYRGYGYTF
TGTGCTTACAGGGGGTATGGCTACACCTTC
>TRBJ1-1|NA|TRBV7-8|NA
CASSLEQGITEAFF
TGTGCCAGCAGCTTAGAGCAGGGGATCACTGAAGCTTTCTTT
>TRBJ1-1|NA|TRBV7-9|NA
CASSLGASGAFF
TGTGCCAGCAGCTTGGGGGCTTCAGGAGCTTTCTTT
>TRBJ1-5|NA|TRBV6-6|TRBD1
CASSYSTGVNNQPQHF
TGTGCCAGCAGTTACTCTACAGGGGTAAACAATCAGCCCCAGCATTTT
>TRBJ1-2|NA|TRBV7-3|TRBD1
CASSFKGQGRGYTF
TGTGCCAGCAGCTTCAAGGGACAGGGGAGGGGCTACACCTTC
>TRBJ1-1|NA|TRBV18|NA
CASSPQGDTEAFF
TGTGCCAGCTCTCCACAGGGAGACACTGAAGCTTTCTTT
>TRBJ1-2|NA|TRBV5-8|TRBD1
CASSLTGQVGGYTF
TGTGCCAGCAGCTTGACAGGACAGGTTGGCGGCTACACCTTC
>TRBJ2-7|NA|TRBV18|NA
CASSNVLGSYEQYF
TGTGCCAGCTCAAATGTACTAGGTTCCTACGAGCAGTACTTC
>TRBJ1-5|NA|TRBV7-2|NA
CASSAQVPGNQPQHF
TGTGCCAGCAGCGCACAGGTCCCAGGTAATCAGCCCCAGCATTTT
>TRBJ1-1|NA|TRBV27|NA
CASQISSGTEAFF
TGTGCCAGCCAAATCTCTTCGGGCACTGAAGCTTTCTTT
>TRBJ1-5|NA|TRBV5-6|TRBD1
CASSLEDRDYRGNQPQHF
TGTGCCAGCAGCCTAGAGGACAGGGATTATAGGGGCAATCAGCCCCAGCATTTT
>TRBJ1-6|NA|TRBV6-5|TRBD1
CASSFDRGLNNSPLHF
TGTGCCAGCAGTTTCGACAGGGGGCTAAATAATTCACCCCTCCACTTT
>TRBJ1-3|NA|TRBV19|NA
CASSLSGNTIYF
TGTGCCAGTAGTCTCTCTGGAAACACCATATATTTT
>TRBJ1-1|NA|TRBV19|NA
CASSIVRDTEAFF
TGTGCCAGTAGTATAGTGCGTGACACTGAAGCTTTCTTT